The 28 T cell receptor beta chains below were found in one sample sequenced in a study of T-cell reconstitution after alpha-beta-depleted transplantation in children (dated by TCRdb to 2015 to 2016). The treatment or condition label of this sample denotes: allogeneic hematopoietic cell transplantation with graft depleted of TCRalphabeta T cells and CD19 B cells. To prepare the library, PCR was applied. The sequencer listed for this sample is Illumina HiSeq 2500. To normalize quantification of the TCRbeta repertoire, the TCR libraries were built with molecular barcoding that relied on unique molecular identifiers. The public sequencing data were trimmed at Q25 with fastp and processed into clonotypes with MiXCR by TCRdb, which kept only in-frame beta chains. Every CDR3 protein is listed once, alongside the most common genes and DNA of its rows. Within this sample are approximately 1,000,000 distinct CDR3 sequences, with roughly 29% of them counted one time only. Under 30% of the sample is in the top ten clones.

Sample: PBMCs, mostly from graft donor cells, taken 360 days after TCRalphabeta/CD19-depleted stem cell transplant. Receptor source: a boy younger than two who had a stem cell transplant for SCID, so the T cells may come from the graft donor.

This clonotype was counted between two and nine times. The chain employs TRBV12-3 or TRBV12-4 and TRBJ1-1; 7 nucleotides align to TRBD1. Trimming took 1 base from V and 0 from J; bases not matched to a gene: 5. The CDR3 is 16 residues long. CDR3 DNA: TGTGCCAGCAGTTTAGGACAGGGAACAATGAACACTGAAGCTTTCTTT. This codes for CASSLGQGTMNTEAFF.

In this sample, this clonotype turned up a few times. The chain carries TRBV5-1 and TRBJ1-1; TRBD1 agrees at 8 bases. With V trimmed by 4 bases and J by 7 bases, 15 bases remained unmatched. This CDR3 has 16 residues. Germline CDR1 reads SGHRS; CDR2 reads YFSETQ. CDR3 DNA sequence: TGCGCCAGCAGCCCAATTTTTGGACAGGGAGGGGTTGAAGCTTTCTTT. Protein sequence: CASSPIFGQGGVEAFF.

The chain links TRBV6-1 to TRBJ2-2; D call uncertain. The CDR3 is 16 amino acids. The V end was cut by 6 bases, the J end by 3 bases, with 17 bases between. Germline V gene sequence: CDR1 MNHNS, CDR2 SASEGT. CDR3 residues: CASSRGPAVYTGELFF. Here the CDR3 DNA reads TGTGCCAGCAGCCGCGGCCCGGCGGTATACACCGGGGAGCTGTTTTTT.

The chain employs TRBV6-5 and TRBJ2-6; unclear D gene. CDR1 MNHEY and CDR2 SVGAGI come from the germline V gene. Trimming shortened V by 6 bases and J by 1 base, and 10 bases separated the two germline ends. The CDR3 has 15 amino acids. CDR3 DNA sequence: TGTGCCAGCAGCCGTGCGTTATCTGGGGCCAACGTCCTGACTTTC. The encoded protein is CASSRALSGANVLTF.

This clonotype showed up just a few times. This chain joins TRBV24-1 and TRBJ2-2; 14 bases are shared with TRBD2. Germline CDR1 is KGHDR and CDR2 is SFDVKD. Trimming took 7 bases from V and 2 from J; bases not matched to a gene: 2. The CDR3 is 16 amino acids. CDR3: CATSGTSGGNTGELFF. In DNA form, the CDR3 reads TGTGCCACCAGCGGGACTAGCGGGGGTAACACCGGGGAGCTGTTTTTT.

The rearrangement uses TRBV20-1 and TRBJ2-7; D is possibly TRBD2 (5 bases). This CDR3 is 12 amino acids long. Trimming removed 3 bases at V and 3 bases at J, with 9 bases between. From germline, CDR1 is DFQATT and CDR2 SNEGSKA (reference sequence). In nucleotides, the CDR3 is TGCAGTGCTAGCGGGGTAGGCTACGAGCAGTACTTC. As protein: CSASGVGYEQYF.

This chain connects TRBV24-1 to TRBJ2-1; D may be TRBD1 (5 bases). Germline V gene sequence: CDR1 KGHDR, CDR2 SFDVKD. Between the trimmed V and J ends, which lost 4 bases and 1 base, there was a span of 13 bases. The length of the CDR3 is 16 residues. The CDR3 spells CATSDSSRTSYNEQFF. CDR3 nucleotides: TGTGCCACCAGTGACTCCAGCAGGACATCCTACAATGAGCAGTTCTTC.

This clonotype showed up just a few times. CDR3 protein: CASSLYLKTYNEQFF. CDR3 nucleotides: TGCGCCAGCAGCTTGTACCTTAAAACATACAATGAGCAGTTCTTC. The V gene is TRBV5-1, the J gene TRBJ2-1; no clear D. This CDR3 comprises 15 residues. The germline V gene has CDR1 SGHRS and CDR2 YFSETQ. V was cut by 1 base and J by 4 bases, with 12 bases left in between.

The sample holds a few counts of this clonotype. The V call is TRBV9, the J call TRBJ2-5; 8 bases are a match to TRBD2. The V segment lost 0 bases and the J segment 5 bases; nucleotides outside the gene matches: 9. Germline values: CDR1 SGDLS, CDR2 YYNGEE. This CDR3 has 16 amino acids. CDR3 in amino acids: CASSVVTGGAPETQYF. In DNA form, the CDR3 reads TGTGCCAGCAGCGTAGTAACCGGGGGGGCACCGGAGACCCAGTACTTC.

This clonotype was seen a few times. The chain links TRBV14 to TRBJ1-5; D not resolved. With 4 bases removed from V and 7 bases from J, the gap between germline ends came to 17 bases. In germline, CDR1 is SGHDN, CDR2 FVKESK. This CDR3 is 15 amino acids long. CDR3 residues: CASSPLQVKRQPQHF. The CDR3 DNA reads TGTGCCAGCAGCCCTCTACAAGTGAAGAGGCAGCCCCAGCATTTT.

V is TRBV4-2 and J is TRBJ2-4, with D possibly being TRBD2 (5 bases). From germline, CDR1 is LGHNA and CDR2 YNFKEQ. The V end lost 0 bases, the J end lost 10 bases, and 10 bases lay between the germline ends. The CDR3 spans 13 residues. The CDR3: CASSQEGRGIQYF. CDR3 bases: TGTGCCAGCAGCCAAGAGGGTCGGGGAATTCAGTACTTC.

Here the CDR3 DNA reads TGTGCCAGCAGCCAAATACTTCGGGGGATCTCCTACGAGCAGTACTTC. Translating gives CASSQILRGISYEQYF. This rearrangement joins TRBV3-1 to TRBJ2-7; possibly TRBD2 for D (6 bases). Trimming cost V 2 bases and J 0 bases, with 14 bases left between them. CDR1 and CDR2 (germline): LGHDT, YNNKEL (reference sequence). The CDR3 is 16 amino acids.

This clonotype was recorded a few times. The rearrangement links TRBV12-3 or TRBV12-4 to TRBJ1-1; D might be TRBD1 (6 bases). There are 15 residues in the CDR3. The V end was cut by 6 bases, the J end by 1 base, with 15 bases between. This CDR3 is CASSPRTAPNTEAFF. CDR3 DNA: TGTGCCAGCAGCCCGAGGACAGCCCCGAACACTGAAGCTTTCTTT.

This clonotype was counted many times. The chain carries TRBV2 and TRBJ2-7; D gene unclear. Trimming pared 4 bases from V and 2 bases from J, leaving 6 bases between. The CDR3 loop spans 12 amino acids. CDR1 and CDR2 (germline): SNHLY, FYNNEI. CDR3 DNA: TGTGCCAGCAGTGGAGACACCTACGAGCAGTACTTC. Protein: CASSGDTYEQYF.

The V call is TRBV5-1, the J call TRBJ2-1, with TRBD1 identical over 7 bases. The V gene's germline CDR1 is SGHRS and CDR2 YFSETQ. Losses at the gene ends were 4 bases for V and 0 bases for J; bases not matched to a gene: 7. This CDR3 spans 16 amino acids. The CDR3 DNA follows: TGCGCCAGCAGCGAGTGGACAGGCCTCTCCTACAATGAGCAGTTCTTC. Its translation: CASSEWTGLSYNEQFF.

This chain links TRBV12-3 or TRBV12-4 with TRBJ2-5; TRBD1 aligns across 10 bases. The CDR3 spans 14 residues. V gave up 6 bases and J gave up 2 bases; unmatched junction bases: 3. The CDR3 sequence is CASRGQGRQETQYF. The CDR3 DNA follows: TGTGCCAGCAGGGGACAGGGGAGACAAGAGACCCAGTACTTC.

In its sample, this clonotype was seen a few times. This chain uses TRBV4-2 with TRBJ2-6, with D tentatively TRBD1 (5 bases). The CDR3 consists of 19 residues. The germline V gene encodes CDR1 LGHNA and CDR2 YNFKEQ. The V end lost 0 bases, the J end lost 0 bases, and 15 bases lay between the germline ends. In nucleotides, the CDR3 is TGTGCCAGCAGCCAAGATCCCAGGGCCCAACTCTCTGGGGCCAACGTCCTGACTTTC. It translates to CASSQDPRAQLSGANVLTF.

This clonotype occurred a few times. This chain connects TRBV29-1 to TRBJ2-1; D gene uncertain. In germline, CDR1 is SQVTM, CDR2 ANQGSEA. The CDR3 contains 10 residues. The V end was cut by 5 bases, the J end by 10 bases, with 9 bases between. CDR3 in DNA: TGCAGCGTTCTGTTCCGGGAGCAGTTCTTC. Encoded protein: CSVLFREQFF.

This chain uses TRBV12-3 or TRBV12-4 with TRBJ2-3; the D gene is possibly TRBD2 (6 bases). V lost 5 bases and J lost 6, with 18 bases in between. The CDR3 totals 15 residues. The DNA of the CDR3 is TGTGCCAGCAGTCCGATAGTGGGGGGTCCGGATACGCAGTATTTT. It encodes CASSPIVGGPDTQYF.

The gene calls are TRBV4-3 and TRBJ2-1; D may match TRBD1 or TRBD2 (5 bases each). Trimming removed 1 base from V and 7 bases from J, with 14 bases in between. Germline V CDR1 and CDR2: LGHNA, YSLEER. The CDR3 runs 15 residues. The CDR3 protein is CASSQVTGRMNEQFF. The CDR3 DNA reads TGCGCCAGCAGCCAAGTCACGGGACGCATGAATGAGCAGTTCTTC.

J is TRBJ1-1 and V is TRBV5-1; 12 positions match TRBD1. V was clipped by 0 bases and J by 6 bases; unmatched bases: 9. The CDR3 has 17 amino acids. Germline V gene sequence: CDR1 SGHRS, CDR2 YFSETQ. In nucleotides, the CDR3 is TGCGCCAGCAGCTTGGGGGGGGACAGGGGGCGAGGTGCTGAAGCTTTCTTT. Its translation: CASSLGGDRGRGAEAFF.

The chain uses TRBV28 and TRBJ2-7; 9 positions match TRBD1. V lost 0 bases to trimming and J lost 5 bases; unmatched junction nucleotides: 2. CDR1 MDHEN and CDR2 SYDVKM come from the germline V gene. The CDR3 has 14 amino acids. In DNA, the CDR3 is TGTGCCAGCAGTTTATGGGACAGGGGTCACGAGCAGTACTTC. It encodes CASSLWDRGHEQYF.

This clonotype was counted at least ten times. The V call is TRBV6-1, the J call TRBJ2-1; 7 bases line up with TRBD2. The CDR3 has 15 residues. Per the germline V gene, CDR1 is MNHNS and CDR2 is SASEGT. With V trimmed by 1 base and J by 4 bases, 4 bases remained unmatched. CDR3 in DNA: TGTGCCAGCAGTGAAGGGGAGGGCCCTTACAATGAGCAGTTCTTC. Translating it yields CASSEGEGPYNEQFF.

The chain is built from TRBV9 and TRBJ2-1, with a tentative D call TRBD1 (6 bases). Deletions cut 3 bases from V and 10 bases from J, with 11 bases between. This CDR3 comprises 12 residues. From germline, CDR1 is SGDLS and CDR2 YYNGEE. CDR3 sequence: CASSEQGWEQFF. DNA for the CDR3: TGTGCCAGCAGCGAACAGGGCTGGGAGCAGTTCTTC.

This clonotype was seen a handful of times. CDR3 protein: CSASLKRGSTDTQYF. The CDR3 DNA reads TGCAGTGCTAGCCTTAAGCGGGGGAGCACAGATACGCAGTATTTT. The chain is built from TRBV20-1 and TRBJ2-3, with 8 nucleotides matching TRBD2. From germline, CDR1 is DFQATT and CDR2 SNEGSKA (reference sequence). The CDR3 has 15 amino acids. The V gene end was trimmed by 3 bases and the J gene end by 0 bases; junction bases not matched to a gene: 5.

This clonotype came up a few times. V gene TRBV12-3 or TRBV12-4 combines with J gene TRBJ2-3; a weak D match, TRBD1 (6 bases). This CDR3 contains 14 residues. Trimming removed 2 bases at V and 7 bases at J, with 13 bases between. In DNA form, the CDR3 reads TGTGCCAGCAGTTTACACGGCAGGGGAAATACGCAGTATTTT. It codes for CASSLHGRGNTQYF.

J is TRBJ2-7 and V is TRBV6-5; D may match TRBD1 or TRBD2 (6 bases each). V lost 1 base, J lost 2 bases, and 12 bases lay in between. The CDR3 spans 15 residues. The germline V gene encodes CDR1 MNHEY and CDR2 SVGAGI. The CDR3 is CASSYWGAGPYEQYF. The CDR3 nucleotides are TGTGCCAGCAGTTACTGGGGGGCAGGGCCCTACGAGCAGTACTTC.

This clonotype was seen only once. CDR3 in amino acids: CSAPLIQGGGEAFF. CDR3 nucleotide sequence: TGCAGTGCTCCCTTGATCCAGGGAGGTGGGGAAGCTTTCTTT. The chain joins TRBV20-1 to TRBJ1-1, with a tentative D call TRBD1 (5 bases). Germline loops: CDR1 DFQATT, CDR2 SNEGSKA (reference sequence). The ends were cut back, 5 bases at V and 8 bases at J, with 21 bases in the middle. CDR3 length equals 14 residues.